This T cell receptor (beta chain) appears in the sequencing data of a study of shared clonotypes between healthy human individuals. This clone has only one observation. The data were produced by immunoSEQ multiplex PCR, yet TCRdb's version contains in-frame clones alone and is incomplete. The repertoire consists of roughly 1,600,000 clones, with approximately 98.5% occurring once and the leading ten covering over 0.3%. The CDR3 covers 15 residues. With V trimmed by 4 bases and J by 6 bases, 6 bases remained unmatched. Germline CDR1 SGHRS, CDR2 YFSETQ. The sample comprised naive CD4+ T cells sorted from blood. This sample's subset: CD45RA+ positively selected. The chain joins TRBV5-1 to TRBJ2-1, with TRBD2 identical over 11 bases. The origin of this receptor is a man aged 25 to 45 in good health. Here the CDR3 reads CASSITSGSINEQFF. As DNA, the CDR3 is TGCGCCAGCAGCATCACTAGCGGGAGTATCAATGAGCAGTTCTTC.